These 21 T cell receptor beta chains were all obtained from the same sample, sequenced in a study of T cell repertoires in cytomegalovirus infection. From the reads, TCRdb called clonotypes with MiXCR, one entry per CDR3 protein. The sample shows around 740,000 distinct CDR3 sequences, approximately 40% of them seen only once. Sequencing was carried out using PBMCs. Receptor source: a human donor in good health (CMV status not recorded). Some clones in this sample may be carry-over from other donors' samples.

The CDR3 sequence: CSANGQGIQGYTF. The CDR3 DNA reads as TGCAGTGCTAATGGACAGGGAATTCAGGGCTACACCTTC. The chain employs TRBV20-1 and TRBJ1-2, with 8 positions matching TRBD1. CDR3 size: 13 residues. From germline, CDR1 is DFQATT and CDR2 SNEGSKA (reference sequence). Trimming removed 4 bases from V and 8 bases from J; junction bases left unmatched: 9.

The chain combines TRBV6-6 with TRBJ1-2, with D maybe TRBD1 (5 bases). Per germline, CDR1 MNHNY and CDR2 SVGAGI (reference sequence). V lost 9 bases to trimming and J lost 4 bases, with 12 bases between them. The CDR3 extends over 12 amino acids. The CDR3 sequence: CASTGTGYGYTF. In DNA form, the CDR3 reads TGTGCCAGTACGGGAACAGGCTATGGCTACACCTTC.

The genes are TRBV5-1 and TRBJ1-6; 8 bases map to TRBD1. CDR3 length: 17 residues. Germline V lookup: CDR1 SGHRS, CDR2 YFSETQ. The V gene end was trimmed by 2 bases and the J gene end by 0 bases; junction bases not matched to a gene: 4. The CDR3 protein is CASSFRTGSSYNSPLHF. The CDR3 nucleotides read TGCGCCAGCAGCTTCCGGACAGGGAGCTCCTATAATTCACCCCTCCACTTT.

The table lists this clonotype with many counts. The chain carries TRBV7-2 and TRBJ2-1; the D gene is possibly TRBD2 (7 bases). The CDR3 sequence is 15 residues long. Trimming removed 5 bases from V and 9 bases from J, with 20 bases in between. CDR1 is SGHTA and CDR2 is FQGNSA in the germline V gene. This chain's CDR3 is CASSPPLAGAAEQFF. The CDR3 nucleotides read TGTGCCAGCAGCCCGCCCCTCGCGGGGGCGGCTGAGCAGTTCTTC.

Concerning this clonotype: The final CDR3 position lacks the conserved phenylalanine or tryptophan, pointing to a likely read error. Because the CDR3's place on the DNA is in doubt, the DNA is left out and the CDR3 is given as listed by TCRdb. This chain joins TRBV28 and TRBJ2-3; the table's TRBD1 call for D was not verified on the DNA. The CDR3 sequence runs 16 residues, both termini included. CDR1 is MDHEN and CDR2 is SYDVKM in the germline V gene. The CDR3 sequence: CASSSPGTLSTDTKYC.

The chain combines TRBV28 with TRBJ1-1, with 7 bases that match TRBD1. CDR3 length equals 14 residues. J lost 4 bases, V lost 5 bases, and 7 bases had no gene match. Per the germline V gene, CDR1 is MDHEN and CDR2 is SYDVKM. CDR3 sequence: CASSLDRVITEAFF. As DNA, the CDR3 is TGTGCCAGCAGTCTAGACAGGGTCATCACTGAAGCTTTCTTT.

The chain employs TRBV12-3 or TRBV12-4 and TRBJ2-4, with D perhaps TRBD2 (6 bases). Trimming stripped 8 bases from V and 5 bases from J, with 10 bases between. The CDR3 extends over 12 amino acids. The CDR3 region is CASRWGENIQYF. CDR3 sequence (DNA): TGTGCCAGCCGGTGGGGGGAAAACATTCAGTACTTC.

V and J are TRBV28 and TRBJ2-3, with D maybe TRBD1 (6 bases). Deletions cut 7 bases from V and 6 bases from J, with 17 bases between. The CDR3 sequence is 14 residues long. The germline V gene has CDR1 MDHEN and CDR2 SYDVKM. This CDR3 is CASIRPGVADTQYF. In nucleotides, the CDR3 is TGTGCCAGCATTCGCCCAGGGGTGGCGGATACGCAGTATTTT. The whole variable domain, remainder taken from reference TRBV28 and TRBJ2-3, is DVKVTQSSRYLVKRTGEKVFLECVQDMDHENMFWYRQDPGLGLRLIYFSYDVKMKEKGDIPEGYSVSREKKERFSLILESASTNQTSMYLCASIRPGVADTQYFGPGTRLTVL.

V and J are TRBV20-1 and TRBJ1-5, with 8 nucleotides matching TRBD1. The J segment lost 6 bases and the V segment lost 6 bases, leaving 7 bases of the junction unmatched. This CDR3 spans 13 amino acids. The germline V gene encodes CDR1 DFQATT and CDR2 SNEGSKA (reference sequence). The CDR3 sequence is CSAPGRGLQPQHF. The CDR3 region has the DNA TGCAGTGCCCCGGGCAGGGGGCTTCAGCCCCAGCATTTT.

In the case of this clonotype: A single base separates this from a much larger clone, so it may be a read error. The V call is TRBV28, the J call TRBJ1-6; 7 nucleotides align to TRBD1. This CDR3 comprises 14 residues. V dropped 8 bases and J dropped 8; count of bases not matched to a gene: 9. Germline values: CDR1 MDHEN, CDR2 SYDVKM. In DNA form, the CDR3 reads TGTGCCAGCGGTCCGACAGGGACCTATTCACCCCTCCACTTT. Protein: CASGPTGTYSPLHF.

The chain is built from TRBV14 and TRBJ2-4, with D unresolved. Trimming shortened V by 2 bases and J by 4 bases, and 3 bases separated the two germline ends. The CDR3 length is 12 residues. Germline V gene lookup returns CDR1 SGHDN and CDR2 FVKESK. The CDR3 loop reads CASSQTKNIQYF. The CDR3 DNA follows: TGTGCCAGCAGCCAAACTAAAAACATTCAGTACTTC.

This clonotype was seen only a few times. This sequence joins TRBV12-3 or TRBV12-4 and TRBJ1-3, with D uncertain. The germline V and J ends were trimmed by 3 bases and 3 bases, with 12 bases remaining between them. This CDR3 contains 15 residues. CDR3 sequence: CASSFGQNFGNTIYF. The CDR3 DNA reads as TGTGCCAGCAGTTTCGGGCAGAATTTTGGAAACACCATATATTTT.

This clonotype was seen a few times. V is TRBV28 and J is TRBJ2-5; 8 positions match TRBD1. The CDR3 consists of 20 residues. Germline V gene lookup returns CDR1 MDHEN and CDR2 SYDVKM. V lost 1 base, J lost 5 bases, and 21 bases stayed unmatched. The CDR3 protein is CASSLSLSIWTGKGNETQYF. CDR3 bases: TGTGCCAGCAGTTTATCACTATCCATTTGGACAGGGAAAGGCAATGAGACCCAGTACTTC.

The V and J genes are TRBV12-3 or TRBV12-4 and TRBJ1-1; maybe TRBD1 (5 bases). The ends were cut back, 2 bases at V and 5 bases at J, with 15 bases in the middle. The CDR3 spans 15 residues. The chain's CDR3 is CASSLFRDSGTEAFF. CDR3 DNA sequence: TGTGCCAGCAGTTTATTCCGTGACAGTGGAACTGAAGCTTTCTTT.

This clonotype was found a few times. The chain is built from TRBV27 and TRBJ1-1; D ambiguous. Germline CDR1 and CDR2: MNHEY and SMNVEV (reference sequence). The CDR3 is made up of 14 amino acids. The germline V and J ends were trimmed by 7 bases and 5 bases, with 17 bases remaining between them. CDR3 nucleotide sequence: TGTGCCAGCAACCTGCGGCCCTCGGGAACTGAAGCTTTCTTT. Amino acid sequence: CASNLRPSGTEAFF.

On this clonotype itself: Compared with germline, one end of the junction differs, possibly owing to a read error. This sequence joins TRBV4-1 and TRBJ2-7; TRBD2 matches at 8 bases. In germline, CDR1 is MGHRA, CDR2 YSYEKL. The CDR3 is 15 amino acids. CDR3 sequence (DNA): TGCTCCAGCAGCCAGAAAGCGGGGGATACCTACGAGCAGTACTTC. This sequence encodes CSSSQKAGDTYEQYF.

This clonotype was seen a few times. V usage is TRBV6-5 and J usage is TRBJ2-1, with D perhaps matching TRBD2 (6 bases). The CDR3 loop spans 16 amino acids. Germline V gene data show CDR1 as MNHEY and CDR2 as SVGAGI. V dropped 0 bases and J dropped 1 base, with 10 bases sitting between them. The DNA for the CDR3 is TGTGCCAGCAGTTACTCAGGGACTTCTTCCTACAATGAGCAGTTCTTC. This encodes CASSYSGTSSYNEQFF.

The V call is TRBV12-3 or TRBV12-4, the J call TRBJ2-5; D might be TRBD2 (6 bases). V was trimmed by 1 base and J by 7 bases, leaving 13 bases between them. The CDR3 is 14 residues long. The CDR3 sequence is CASSLGAGFGTQYF. CDR3 sequence (DNA): TGTGCCAGCAGTTTAGGGGCGGGGTTCGGGACCCAGTACTTC.

This clonotype was seen a handful of times. The chain combines TRBV2 with TRBJ1-6, with 9 positions matching TRBD1. With V trimmed by 1 base and J by 0 bases, 1 base remained unmatched. The CDR3 consists of 17 residues. Per germline, CDR1 SNHLY and CDR2 FYNNEI. The chain's CDR3 is CASSEEGQGSYNSPLHF. CDR3 DNA sequence: TGTGCCAGCAGTGAAGAGGGACAGGGCTCCTATAATTCACCCCTCCACTTT. Variable domain in full (rest from reference TRBV2 and TRBJ1-6): EPEVTQTPSHQVTQMGQEVILRCVPISNHLYFYWYRQILGQKVEFLVSFYNNEISEKSEIFDDQFSVERPDGSNFTLKIRSTKLEDSAMYFCASSEEGQGSYNSPLHFGNGTRLTVT.

This clonotype was counted only a few times. The chain couples TRBV19 to TRBJ1-5; TRBD1 agrees at 8 bases. J was trimmed by 6 bases and V by 5 bases; bases with no gene match: 3. CDR1 and CDR2 from the germline V gene are LNHDA and SQIVND (reference sequence). The CDR3 is 13 residues long. The CDR3 sequence: CASSQGARQPQHF. CDR3 sequence (DNA): TGTGCCAGTAGTCAGGGGGCCCGTCAGCCCCAGCATTTT.

This sequence joins TRBV28 and TRBJ1-2, with 9 positions matching TRBD1. Germline V lookup: CDR1 MDHEN, CDR2 SYDVKM. The CDR3 contains 15 residues. V was pared by 5 bases and J by 8 bases, with 12 bases of the junction left unmatched. CDR3 sequence (DNA): TGTGCCAGCAGTGCCCCCGGGACAGGGCGGGACGGCTACACCTTC. This codes for CASSAPGTGRDGYTF.